Detailed here is one TCR beta chain. The record originates from a study of blood T cell repertoires in COVID-19. Study information: The study drew acute and convalescent COVID-19 samples from the United States, Italy and Spain. T cells, B-cell-depleted T cells, or PBMCs supplied cDNA or gDNA.

Original methodology: Quantification of nucleated cells was approximated via reference gene primer amplification. Clones were read by immunoSEQ multiplex PCR, and TCRdb kept only the in-frame ones, dropping some. V and J calls and clone size follow that table, whereas D and trimming were derived from the DNA. The sample lists roughly 250,000 clones; 70% to 80% were seen once. The ends lost 4 bases at V and 1 base at J; junction bases unmatched: 2. The CDR3 runs 14 residues. Germline V gene data show CDR1 as LNHDA and CDR2 as SQIVND (reference sequence). The TCR comes from an elderly woman with acute or convalescent COVID-19. Material: peripheral blood. The chain uses TRBV19 and TRBJ2-3; 7 positions match TRBD1. CDR3 residues: CASSTTGGTDTQYF. The CDR3 nucleotides are TGTGCCAGTAGTACCACAGGGGGCACAGATACGCAGTATTTT. Full variable domain (rest looked up from reference TRBV19 and TRBJ2-3): DGGITQSPKYLFRKEGQNVTLSCEQNLNHDAMYWYRQDPGQGLRLIYYSQIVNDFQKGDIAEGYSVSREKKESFPLTVTSAQKNPTAFYLCASSTTGGTDTQYFGPGTRLTVL.